The TCR beta chain under discussion was sequenced for a study of blood T cell repertoires in COVID-19. Study as a whole: Samples taken during acute and convalescent COVID-19 were collected in the United States, Italy and Spain. PBMCs, B-cell-depleted T cells, or T cells were the source of the cDNA or gDNA that made up the material.

In the original processing: Quantification of nucleated cells was approximated via reference gene primer amplification. Generated by immunoSEQ multiplex PCR, the TCRdb table keeps only in-frame clones and is missing some. The DNA gave D and trimming, while V, J and clone size come from that table. The data show about 210,000 clones, about four fifths seen once. This clone was seen at least ten times. The V segment lost 3 bases and the J segment 3 bases; nucleotides outside the gene matches: 8. This CDR3 contains 16 residues. CDR1 SGHRS and CDR2 YFSETQ come from the germline V gene. This receptor was identified in a man between 60 and 75 years old with acute or convalescent COVID-19. The chain has TRBV5-1 and TRBJ1-2; the match to TRBD1 covers 10 bases. Sequenced material: peripheral blood. CDR3 nucleotide sequence: TGCGCCAGCAGCTCCCGGGACAGGGGAGAGGACTATGGCTACACCTTC. This gives the protein CASSSRDRGEDYGYTF.